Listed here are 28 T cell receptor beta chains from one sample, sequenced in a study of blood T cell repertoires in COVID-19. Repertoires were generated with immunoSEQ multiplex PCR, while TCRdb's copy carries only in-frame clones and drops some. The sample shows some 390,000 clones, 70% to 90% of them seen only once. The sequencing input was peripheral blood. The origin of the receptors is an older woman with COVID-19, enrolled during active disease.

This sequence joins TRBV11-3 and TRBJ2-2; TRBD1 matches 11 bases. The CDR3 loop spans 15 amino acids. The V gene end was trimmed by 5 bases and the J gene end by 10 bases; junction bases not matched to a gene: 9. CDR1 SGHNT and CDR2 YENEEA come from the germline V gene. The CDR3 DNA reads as TGTGCCAGCAGCCCCCGGACAGGGGGCGACGCGGAGCTGTTTTTT. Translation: CASSPRTGGDAELFF.

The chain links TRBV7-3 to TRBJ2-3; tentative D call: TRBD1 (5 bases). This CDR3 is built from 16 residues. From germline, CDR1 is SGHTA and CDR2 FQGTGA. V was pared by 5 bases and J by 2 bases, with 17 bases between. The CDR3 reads CASSPTISGPTDTQYF. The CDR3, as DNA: TGTGCCAGCAGCCCGACAATCTCAGGGCCCACAGATACGCAGTATTTT.

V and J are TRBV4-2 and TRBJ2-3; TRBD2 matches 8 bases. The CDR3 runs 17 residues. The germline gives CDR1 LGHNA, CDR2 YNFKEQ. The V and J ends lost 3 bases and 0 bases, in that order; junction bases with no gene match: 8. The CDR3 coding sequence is TGTGCCAGCAGCCAGGCGATTGCGGGGGGTAGCACAGATACGCAGTATTTT. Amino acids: CASSQAIAGGSTDTQYF.

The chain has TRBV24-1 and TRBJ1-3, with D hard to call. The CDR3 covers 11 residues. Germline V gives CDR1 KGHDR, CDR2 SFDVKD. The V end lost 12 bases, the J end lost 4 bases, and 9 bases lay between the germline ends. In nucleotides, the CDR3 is TGTGCCTCGCTGACAGGAAACACCATATATTTT. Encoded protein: CASLTGNTIYF.

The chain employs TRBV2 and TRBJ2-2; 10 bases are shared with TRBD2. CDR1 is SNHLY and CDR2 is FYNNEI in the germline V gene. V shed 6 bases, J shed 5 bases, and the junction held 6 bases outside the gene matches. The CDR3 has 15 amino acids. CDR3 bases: TGTGCCAGCAGGTCAGCGGGGGGGCCAACCGGGGAGCTGTTTTTT. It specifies CASRSAGGPTGELFF.

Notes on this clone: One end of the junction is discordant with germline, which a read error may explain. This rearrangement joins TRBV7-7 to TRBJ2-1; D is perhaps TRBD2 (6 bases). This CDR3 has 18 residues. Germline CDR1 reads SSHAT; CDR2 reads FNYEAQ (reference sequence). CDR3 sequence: CASSSQVRGTGRLDEQFF. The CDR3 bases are TGTGCTAGCAGTTCACAGGTACGGGGGACGGGCCGTTTGGATGAGCAGTTCTTC.

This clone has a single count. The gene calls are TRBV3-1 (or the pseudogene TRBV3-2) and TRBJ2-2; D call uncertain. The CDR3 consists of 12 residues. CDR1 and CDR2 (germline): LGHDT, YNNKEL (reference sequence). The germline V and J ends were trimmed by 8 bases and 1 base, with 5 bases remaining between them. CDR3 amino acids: CASCVNTGELFF. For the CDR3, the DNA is TGTGCCAGCTGCGTGAACACCGGGGAGCTGTTTTTT.

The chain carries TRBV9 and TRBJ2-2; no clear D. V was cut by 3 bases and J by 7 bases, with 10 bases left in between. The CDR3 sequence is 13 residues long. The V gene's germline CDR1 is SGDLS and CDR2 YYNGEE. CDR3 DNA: TGTGCCAGCAGCGCCACGCCTAGCGGGGAGCTGTTTTTT. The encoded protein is CASSATPSGELFF.

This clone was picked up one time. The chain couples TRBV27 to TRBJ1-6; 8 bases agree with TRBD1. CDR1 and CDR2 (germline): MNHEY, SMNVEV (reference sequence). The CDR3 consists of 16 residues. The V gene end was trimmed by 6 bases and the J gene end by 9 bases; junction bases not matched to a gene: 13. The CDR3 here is CASSRDPDRGSSPLHF. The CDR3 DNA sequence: TGTGCCAGCAGCCGAGACCCCGACAGGGGTTCTTCACCCCTCCACTTT.

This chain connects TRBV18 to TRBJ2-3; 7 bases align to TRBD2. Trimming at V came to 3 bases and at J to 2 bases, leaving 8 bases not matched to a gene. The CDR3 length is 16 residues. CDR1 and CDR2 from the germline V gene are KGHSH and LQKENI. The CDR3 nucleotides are TGTGCCAGCTCACCCTTAGCGGGCCCCACCACAGATACGCAGTATTTT. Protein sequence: CASSPLAGPTTDTQYF.

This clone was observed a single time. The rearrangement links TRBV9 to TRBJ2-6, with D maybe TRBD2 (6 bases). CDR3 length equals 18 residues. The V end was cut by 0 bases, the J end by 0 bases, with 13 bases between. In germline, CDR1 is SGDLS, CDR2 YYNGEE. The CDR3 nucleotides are TGTGCCAGCAGCGTAGCTGCGGGGTTTACCTCTGGGGCCAACGTCCTGACTTTC. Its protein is CASSVAAGFTSGANVLTF.

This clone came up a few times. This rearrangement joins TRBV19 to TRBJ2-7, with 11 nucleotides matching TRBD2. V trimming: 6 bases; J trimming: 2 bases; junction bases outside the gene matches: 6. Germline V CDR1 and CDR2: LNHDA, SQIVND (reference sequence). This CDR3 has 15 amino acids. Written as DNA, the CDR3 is TGTGCCAGTAGGGAGACTAGCGGGGCTGCCTACGAGCAGTACTTC. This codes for CASRETSGAAYEQYF. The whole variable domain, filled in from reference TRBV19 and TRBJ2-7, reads DGGITQSPKYLFRKEGQNVTLSCEQNLNHDAMYWYRQDPGQGLRLIYYSQIVNDFQKGDIAEGYSVSREKKESFPLTVTSAQKNPTAFYLCASRETSGAAYEQYFGPGTRLTVT.

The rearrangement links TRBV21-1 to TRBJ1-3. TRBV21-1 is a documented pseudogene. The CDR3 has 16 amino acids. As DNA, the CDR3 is TGTGCCAGCAGCAACGGGACTGCTAGCTCTGGAAACACCATATATTTT. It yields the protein CASSNGTASSGNTIYF.

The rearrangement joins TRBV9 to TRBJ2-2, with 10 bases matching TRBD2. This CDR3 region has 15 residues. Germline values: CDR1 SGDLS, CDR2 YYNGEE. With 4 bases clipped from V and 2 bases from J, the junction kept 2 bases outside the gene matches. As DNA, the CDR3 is TGTGCCAGCAGCACTAGCGGGGCCAACACCGGGGAGCTGTTTTTT. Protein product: CASSTSGANTGELFF.

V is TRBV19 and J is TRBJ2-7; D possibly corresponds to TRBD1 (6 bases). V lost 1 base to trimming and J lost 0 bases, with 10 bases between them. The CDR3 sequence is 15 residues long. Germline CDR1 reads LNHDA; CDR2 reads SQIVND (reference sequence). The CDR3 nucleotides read TGTGCCAGTAGTATAGCGAGGGGGAGCTCCTACGAGCAGTACTTC. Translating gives CASSIARGSSYEQYF.

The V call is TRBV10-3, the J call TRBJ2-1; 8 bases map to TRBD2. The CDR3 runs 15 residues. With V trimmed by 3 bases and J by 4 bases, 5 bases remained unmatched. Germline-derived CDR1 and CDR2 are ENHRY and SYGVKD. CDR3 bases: TGTGCCATCAGTGAAAGGCGGGGGGAATACAATGAGCAGTTCTTC. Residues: CAISERRGEYNEQFF.

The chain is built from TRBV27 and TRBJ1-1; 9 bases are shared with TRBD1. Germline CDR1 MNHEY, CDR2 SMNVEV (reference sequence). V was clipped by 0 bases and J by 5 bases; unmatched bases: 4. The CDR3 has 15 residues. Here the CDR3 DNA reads TGTGCCAGCAGTTTATCGGGACAGGGAGGGACTGAAGCTTTCTTT. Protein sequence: CASSLSGQGGTEAFF.

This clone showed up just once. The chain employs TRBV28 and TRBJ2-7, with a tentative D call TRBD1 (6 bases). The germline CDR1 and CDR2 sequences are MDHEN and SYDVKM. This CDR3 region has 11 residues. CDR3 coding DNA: TGTGCACACCAAGGGGGCTACGAGCAGTACTTC. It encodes CAHQGGYEQYF.

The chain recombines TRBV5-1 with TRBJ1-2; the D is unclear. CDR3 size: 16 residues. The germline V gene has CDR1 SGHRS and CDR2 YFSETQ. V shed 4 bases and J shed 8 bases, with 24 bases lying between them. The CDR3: CASSPGLRLPLKGYTF. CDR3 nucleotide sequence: TGCGCCAGCAGCCCTGGCCTCCGACTCCCCCTTAAAGGCTACACCTTC.

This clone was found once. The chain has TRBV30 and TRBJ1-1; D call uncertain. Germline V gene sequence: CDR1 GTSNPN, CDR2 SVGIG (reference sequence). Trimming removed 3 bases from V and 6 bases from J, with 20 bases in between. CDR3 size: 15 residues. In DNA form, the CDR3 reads TGTGCCTGGAGCCGGTCCCCCCTTGCCAGCGCTGAAGCTTTCTTT. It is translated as CAWSRSPLASAEAFF.

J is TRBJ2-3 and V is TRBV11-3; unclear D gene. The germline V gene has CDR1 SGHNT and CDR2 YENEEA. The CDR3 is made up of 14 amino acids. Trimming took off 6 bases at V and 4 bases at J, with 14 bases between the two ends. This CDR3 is CASRQTTLSDTQYF. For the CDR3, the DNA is TGTGCCAGCAGACAAACCACACTATCAGATACGCAGTATTTT.

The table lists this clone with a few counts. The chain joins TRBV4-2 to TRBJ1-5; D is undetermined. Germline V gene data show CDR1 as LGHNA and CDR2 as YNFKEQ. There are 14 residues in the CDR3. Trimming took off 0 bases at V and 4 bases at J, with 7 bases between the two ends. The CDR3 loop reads CASSQDYGNQPQHF. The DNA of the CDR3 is TGTGCCAGCAGCCAAGACTACGGGAATCAGCCCCAGCATTTT.

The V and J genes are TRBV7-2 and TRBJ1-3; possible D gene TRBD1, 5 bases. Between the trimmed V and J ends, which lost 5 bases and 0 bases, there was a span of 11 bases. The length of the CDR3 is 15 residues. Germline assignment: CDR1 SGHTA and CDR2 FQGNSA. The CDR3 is CASSNRLGSGNTIYF. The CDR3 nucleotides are TGTGCCAGCAGCAACAGGTTAGGCTCTGGAAACACCATATATTTT.

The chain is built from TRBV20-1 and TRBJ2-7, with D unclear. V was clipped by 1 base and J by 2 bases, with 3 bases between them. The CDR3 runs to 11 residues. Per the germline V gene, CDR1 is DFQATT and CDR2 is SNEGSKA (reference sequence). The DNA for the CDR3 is TGCAGTGCTAGAGTCACCTACGAGCAGTACTTC. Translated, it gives CSARVTYEQYF.

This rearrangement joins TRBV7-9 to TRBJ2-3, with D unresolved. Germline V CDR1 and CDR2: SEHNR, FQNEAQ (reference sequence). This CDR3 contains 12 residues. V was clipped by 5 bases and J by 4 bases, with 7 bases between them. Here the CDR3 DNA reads TGTGCCAGCAGCCCCTCTCCAGATACGCAGTATTTT. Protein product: CASSPSPDTQYF.

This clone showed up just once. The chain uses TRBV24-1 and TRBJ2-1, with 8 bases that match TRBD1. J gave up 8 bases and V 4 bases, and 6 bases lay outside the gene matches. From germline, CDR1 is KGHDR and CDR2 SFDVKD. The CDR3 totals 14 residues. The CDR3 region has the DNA TGTGCCACCAGTGACAGGACAGGGAACTATGAGCAGTTCTTC. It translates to CATSDRTGNYEQFF.

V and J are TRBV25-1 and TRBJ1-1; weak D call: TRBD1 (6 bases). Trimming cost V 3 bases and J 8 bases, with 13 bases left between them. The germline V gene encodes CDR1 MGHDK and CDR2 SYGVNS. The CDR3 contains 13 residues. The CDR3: CASSDFTDREAFF. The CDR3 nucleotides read TGTGCCAGCAGTGACTTTACCGACAGGGAAGCTTTCTTT.

CDR3 coding DNA: TGCGCCAGCAGCCAAGATCTAGGTGCGGGCACTGAAGCTTTCTTT. Its protein is CASSQDLGAGTEAFF. The genes are TRBV4-1 and TRBJ1-1; D is unresolved. Germline lookup yields CDR1 MGHRA and CDR2 YSYEKL. V lost 0 bases, J lost 4 bases, and 12 bases lay in between. CDR3 length: 15 residues.